This T cell receptor beta chain is drawn from a study of T-cell reconstitution after alpha-beta-depleted transplantation in children. Unique molecular identifiers featured in how the TCRbeta library was prepared. TCRdb reprocessed the PCR reads via MiXCR and lists one record per CDR3 protein. This table holds 500,000 to 600,000 distinct CDR3 sequences, less than 35% found once. Trimming at V came to 0 bases and at J to 6 bases, leaving 17 bases not matched to a gene. CDR3 length: 21 residues. Germline assignment: CDR1 DFQATT and CDR2 SNEGSKA (reference sequence). Only a few counts were recorded for this clonotype.

The source material was PBMCs from the stem cell graft donor, sampled from the stem cell graft. This receptor was obtained from a human donor who donated a stem cell graft to a child with aplastic anemia. This chain connects TRBV20-1 to TRBJ2-2; 15 nucleotides align to TRBD2. CDR3 in amino acids: CSARDWGARTSGRAGAGELFF. CDR3 DNA sequence: TGCAGTGCTAGAGATTGGGGGGCCCGGACTAGCGGGAGGGCCGGCGCCGGGGAGCTGTTTTTT.